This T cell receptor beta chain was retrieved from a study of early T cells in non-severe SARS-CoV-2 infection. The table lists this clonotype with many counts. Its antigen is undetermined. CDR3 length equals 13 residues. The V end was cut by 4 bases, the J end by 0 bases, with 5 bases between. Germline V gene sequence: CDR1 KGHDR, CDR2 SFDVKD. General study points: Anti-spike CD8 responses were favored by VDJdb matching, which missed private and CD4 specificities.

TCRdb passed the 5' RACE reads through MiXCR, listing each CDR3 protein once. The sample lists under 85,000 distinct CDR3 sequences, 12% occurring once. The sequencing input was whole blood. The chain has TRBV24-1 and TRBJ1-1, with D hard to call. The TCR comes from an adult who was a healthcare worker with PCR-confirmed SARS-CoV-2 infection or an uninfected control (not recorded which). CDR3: CATSDGMNTEAFF. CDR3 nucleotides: TGTGCCACCAGTGACGGGATGAACACTGAAGCTTTCTTT.